This TCR beta chain was recovered during a study of cytomegalovirus exposure and HLA in healthy donors. Looking at the study overall: Unique TCR beta sequences numbering about 100 million came from approximately 180 million T cells in an earlier analysis. Findings of the study overall: Data from an earlier analysis indicated that most TCR beta V segments were productive either about 87% or about 30% of the time. Among the most significant clusters, several appeared linked to common viral pathogens in a later analysis.

Remarks on this clone: No antigen is known for it.

The CDR3 covers 17 residues. Germline V CDR1 and CDR2: SEHNR, FQNEAQ (reference sequence). V lost 7 bases to trimming and J lost 8 bases; unmatched junction nucleotides: 13. PCR was performed using 60 Vbeta and 13 Jbeta primers. The table came from immunoSEQ multiplex PCR; TCRdb's copy has only in-frame clones and leaves some out. The sample comprises over 150,000 clones, over 70% of which are singletons, and 2.5% to 3.5% rests with the top ten. Sequencing used PBMCs. The genes are TRBV7-9 and TRBJ2-1; TRBD2 matches at 14 bases. This clonotype was sampled from a woman aged 45-65 years in good health and CMV-seropositive. CDR3 region: CASTSGLAGANPDEQFF. The CDR3 DNA reads TGTGCCAGCACCTCGGGACTAGCGGGGGCCAACCCGGATGAGCAGTTCTTC. The whole variable domain, filled in from reference TRBV7-9 and TRBJ2-1, reads DTGVSQNPRHKITKRGQNVTFRCDPISEHNRLYWYRQTLGQGPEFLTYFQNEAQLEKSRLLSDRFSAERPKGSFSTLEIQRTEQGDSAMYLCASTSGLAGANPDEQFFGPGTRLTVL.